The rows below give T cell receptor beta chains drawn from one sample of a study of cytomegalovirus exposure and HLA in healthy donors. Clones were sequenced by immunoSEQ multiplex PCR, and TCRdb holds only the in-frame ones, with some missing. Seen here are 150,000 or so clones, 70% to 90% observed once, and the top ten hold roughly 9.3%. The material sequenced was PBMCs. The receptor set was obtained from a man aged 18 to 29 in good health and CMV-seropositive. Both conserved end residues are part of each CDR3. A D gene is named only where the DNA matches it firmly. Clone size is not always given. Where it is, it says once, few, many or a class for expanded clones.

D,J,size,V,length,DNA,CDR3
TRBD1,TRBJ2-7,-,TRBV10-2,12,TGCGCCTCGGGACAGGGGGCCTACGAGCAGTACTTC,CASGQGAYEQYF
-,TRBJ2-7,few,TRBV4-3,17,TGCGCCAGCAGTCTCAACTTCCCCGGGGGGCAACTCTACGAGCAGTACTTC,CASSLNFPGGQLYEQYF
-,TRBJ1-2,-,TRBV14,13,TGTGCCACCTCGACAGGAACTGTTGGGGGCTACACCTTC,CATSTGTVGGYTF
TRBD1,TRBJ2-5,-,TRBV7-9,15,TGTGCCAGCAGCTTCAGGGACAGGTCGCAAGAGACCCAGTACTTC,CASSFRDRSQETQYF
-,TRBJ2-2,few,TRBV7-7,14,TGTGCTAGCAGCTACGCCGGGGTCACCGGGGAGCTGTTTTTT,CASSYAGVTGELFF
-,TRBJ1-1,once,TRBV7-2,16,TGTGCCAGCAGCTTTCGGAAGGGGCCAGGGATCGCTGAAGCTTTCTTT,CASSFRKGPGIAEAFF
-,TRBJ2-2,-,TRBV5-4,13,TGTGCCAGCAGCTTGGCCTGGCCCGGGGAGCTGTTTTTT,CASSLAWPGELFF
-,TRBJ2-7,-,TRBV7-2,14,TGTGCCAGCAGTCCGATGGCAGGTTCCTACGAGCAGTACTTC,CASSPMAGSYEQYF
-,TRBJ1-6,-,TRBV2,14,TGTGCCAGCAGTACGAGAACAGAAGTTTCACCCCTCCACTTT,CASSTRTEVSPLHF
TRBD1,TRBJ2-7,-,TRBV5-8,16,TGTGCCAGCAGCTTATTAATCGGGCAGGGGGCTTACGAGCAGTACTTC,CASSLLIGQGAYEQYF
-,TRBJ2-5,-,TRBV2,15,TGTGCCAGCAGTGAAGCGCGACAGATACAAGAGACCCAGTACTTC,CASSEARQIQETQYF
TRBD1,TRBJ1-1,many,TRBV29-1,12,TGCAGCGCCCGAGGACAGGGGGCTTCAGCTTTCTTT,CSARGQGASAFF
TRBD1,TRBJ1-6,-,TRBV27,13,TGTGCCAGCAGTTTCGACAGGGAATCACCCCTCCACTTT,CASSFDRESPLHF
TRBD1,TRBJ2-7,-,TRBV7-9,14,TGTGCCAGCAGCTTCTACGGGACAGGTGTCGAGCAGTACTTC,CASSFYGTGVEQYF
-,TRBJ1-2,-,TRBV16,17,TGTGCCAGCAGCCAATACCCCCTAACAGACTCCCGGAGGGGCTACACCTTC,CASSQYPLTDSRRGYTF
-,TRBJ2-4,-,TRBV30,11,TGTGCCTGGACTGCCAAAAACATTCAGTACTTC,CAWTAKNIQYF
-,TRBJ1-4,few,TRBV5-1,13,TGCGCCAGCACGTCAGGGTATAATGAAAAACTGTTTTTT,CASTSGYNEKLFF
-,TRBJ1-1,-,TRBV15,12,TGTGCCACCAGCAGAGACAGTGCTGAAGCTTTCTTT,CATSRDSAEAFF
-,TRBJ1-2,-,TRBV6-6,14,TGTGCCAGCAGTTACATCGGCAGGGCGCAGGGCTACACCTTC,CASSYIGRAQGYTF
-,TRBJ1-1,-,TRBV10-3,14,TGTGCCATCACCCCGGGTCCAATGAACACTGAAGCTTTCTTT,CAITPGPMNTEAFF
-,TRBJ2-1,-,TRBV5-4,14,TGTGCCAGCAATATTTTCCAGGCCTACAATGAGCAGTTCTTC,CASNIFQAYNEQFF
TRBD2,TRBJ2-5,-,TRBV7-9,16,TGTGCCAGCAGCTTAGCGGGGGGGGGAACGCAAGAGACCCAGTACTTC,CASSLAGGGTQETQYF
-,TRBJ2-1,-,TRBV6-5,15,TGTGCCAGCAGTTACTCGGGGCAGGAATTATCGCCGCAGTTCTTC,CASSYSGQELSPQFF
TRBD2,TRBJ2-5,-,TRBV7-2,15,TGTGCCAGCCTTCCCTCCCCTAGCGGGGGGCAGACCCAGTACTTC,CASLPSPSGGQTQYF
-,TRBJ2-5,-,TRBV15,13,TGTGCCACCAGCAGAGTGGGCACAGAGACCCAGTACTTC,CATSRVGTETQYF
-,TRBJ1-5,-,TRBV10-3,13,TGTGCCATATCCCCGTATAGCAATCAGCCCCAGCATTTT,CAISPYSNQPQHF
TRBD1,TRBJ2-1,-,TRBV18,14,TGTGCCAGCTCACCACTGGGACAGGGCAATGAGCAGTTCTTC,CASSPLGQGNEQFF
-,TRBJ2-2,-,TRBV7-2,14,TGTGCCAGCAGCTTAAACTCGGGGGCCGGGGAGCTGTTTTTT,CASSLNSGAGELFF
-,TRBJ2-7,-,TRBV10-3,14,TGTGCCATCAGGGAGGGACTGTTCGAGTACGAGCAGTACTTC,CAIREGLFEYEQYF
-,TRBJ2-3,-,TRBV2,18,TGTGCCAGCTGGCTCCGGGACATTACATCGGTTCTCACAGATACGCAGTATTTT,CASWLRDITSVLTDTQYF
-,TRBJ1-2,-,TRBV9,14,TGTGCCAGCAGCGCCCAGCAGGGGTTCGATGGCTACACCTTC,CASSAQQGFDGYTF
-,TRBJ2-7,-,TRBV5-1,12,TGCGCCAGCAGCCCCGACAGTTACGAGCAGTACTTC,CASSPDSYEQYF
TRBD1,TRBJ1-4,-,TRBV7-7,14,TGTGCCAGCAGTTTAAGGACAGGGGAGGAAAAACTGTTTTTT,CASSLRTGEEKLFF
-,TRBJ2-7,-,TRBV6-1,12,TGTGCCAGCACACAGCTCTCTTACGAGCAGTACTTC,CASTQLSYEQYF
TRBD2,TRBJ2-1,-,TRBV7-9,15,TGTGCCAGCAGCCCTCTAGCGGGGGGGGACAATGAGCAGTTCTTC,CASSPLAGGDNEQFF
TRBD1,TRBJ1-3,-,TRBV5-6,15,TGTGCCAGCAGCTACTCGGACAGGGATGGAAACACCATATATTTT,CASSYSDRDGNTIYF
-,TRBJ2-7,once,TRBV30,15,TGTGCCTGGAGTGTACTTGGCAGGGTATATTACGAGCAGTACTTC,CAWSVLGRVYYEQYF
TRBD2,TRBJ2-2,-,TRBV19,16,TGTGCCAGTAGTATAGGGCTAGCGGGGGACACCGGGGAGCTGTTTTTT,CASSIGLAGDTGELFF
TRBD1,TRBJ1-1,-,TRBV5-1,19,TGCGCCAGCAGCAGGGGACAGGGGTTGGAGATTCGAGGGAACACTGAAGCTTTCTTT,CASSRGQGLEIRGNTEAFF
-,TRBJ2-7,-,TRBV5-5,14,TGTGCCAGCAGCTTGAATCAGCGATCCTACGAGCAGTACTTC,CASSLNQRSYEQYF
TRBD1,TRBJ1-1,-,TRBV7-9,15,TGTGCCAGCAGCTACATGGACAGGGGAAACACTGAAGCTTTCTTT,CASSYMDRGNTEAFF
-,TRBJ1-4,-,TRBV6-1,15,TGTGCCAGCAGTGATCCTCCGGGGAGGTGGGAAAAACTGTTTTTT,CASSDPPGRWEKLFF
-,TRBJ1-6,-,TRBV9,16,TGTGCCAGCAGCCCAGGTCAAAGCTCCTATAATTCACCCCTCCACTTT,CASSPGQSSYNSPLHF
TRBD2,TRBJ2-5,-,TRBV18,14,TGTGCCAGCTCACCTAGACTAGCGTTGGAGACCCAGTACTTC,CASSPRLALETQYF
-,TRBJ1-1,-,TRBV6-5,11,TGTGCCAGCTGTCAGGGGACTGAAGCTTTCTTT,CASCQGTEAFF
-,TRBJ1-4,-,TRBV6-6,14,TGTGCCAGCAGGGAAAGAGGGACTAATGAAAAACTGTTTTTT,CASRERGTNEKLFF
-,TRBJ1-2,once,TRBV10-3,13,TGTGCCATCAGTGGGGAGCCGGCGGGGGGCTACACCTTC,CAISGEPAGGYTF
TRBD2,TRBJ2-5,-,TRBV29-1,14,TGCAGCGTTGGCCGGGGAGCGGGAGGAGAGACCCAGTACTTC,CSVGRGAGGETQYF
TRBD1,TRBJ2-7,-,TRBV19,13,TGTGCCAGTAGTAGGGACAGGGGGCGTGAGCAGTACTTC,CASSRDRGREQYF
TRBD1,TRBJ1-5,-,TRBV29-1,13,TGCAGCTTTGGGACAGATAGCAATCAGCCCCAGCATTTT,CSFGTDSNQPQHF